These 24 T cell receptor beta chains were all obtained from the same sample, sequenced in a study of T-cell reconstitution after alpha-beta-depleted transplantation in children. Molecular barcoding with unique molecular identifiers was used for the TCRbeta library. From the PCR reads, TCRdb called clonotypes with MiXCR, one entry per CDR3 protein. The data contain about 200,000 distinct CDR3 sequences, approximately 15% of them seen just once; the ten biggest clones take up less than 15%. This sample comprised PBMCs from the stem cell graft donor, obtained from the stem cell graft. These receptors were taken from a human donor who donated a stem cell graft to a child with acute lymphoblastic leukemia.

This clonotype has ten or more counts. The rearrangement joins TRBV12-3 or TRBV12-4 to TRBJ2-5; D gene unclear. V lost 5 bases and J 7 bases, leaving 11 bases between the germline ends. This CDR3 spans 12 amino acids. The CDR3 nucleotides read TGTGCCAGCAGTCCCCTAAGTGGGACCCAGTACTTC. Translation gives CASSPLSGTQYF.

This clonotype appeared many times. The V gene is TRBV5-1, the J gene TRBJ2-3; D remains unclear. The CDR3 extends over 11 amino acids. V was clipped by 7 bases and J by 8 bases, with 11 bases between them. Germline values: CDR1 SGHRS, CDR2 YFSETQ. The CDR3 spells CASRMTVTQYF. DNA of the CDR3: TGCGCCAGCCGAATGACGGTTACGCAGTATTTT. Full variable domain (rest looked up from reference TRBV5-1 and TRBJ2-3): KAGVTQTPRYLIKTRGQQVTLSCSPISGHRSVSWYQQTPGQGLQFLFEYFSETQRNKGNFPGRFSGRQFSNSRSEMNVSTLELGDSALYLCASRMTVTQYFGPGTRLTVL.

Comments on this clonotype: A much more abundant neighbour one base away suggests this may be a read error. This chain joins TRBV28 and TRBJ2-5; no reliable D call. The germline gives CDR1 MDHEN, CDR2 SYDVKM. Trimming shortened V by 10 bases and J by 1 base, and 4 bases separated the two germline ends. The CDR3 is 10 amino acids. The CDR3 sequence is CATIQETQYF. DNA for the CDR3: TGTGCCACCATCCAAGAGACCCAGTACTTC.

This clonotype came up many times. The chain couples TRBV6-5 to TRBJ1-2; possible D gene TRBD1, 6 bases. The V gene lost 4 bases and the J gene lost 0 bases, with 15 bases spanning the gap. Germline CDR1 and CDR2: MNHEY and SVGAGI. This CDR3 is 16 amino acids long. CDR3 protein: CASSWTDSYSNYGYTF. The CDR3 DNA sequence: TGTGCCAGCAGTTGGACGGACAGTTACTCTAACTATGGCTACACCTTC.

This clonotype was counted a few times. CDR3 in DNA: TGTGCCAGCAGCCGAGTGTGGAATGAGCAGTTCTTC. This codes for CASSRVWNEQFF. This sequence joins TRBV6-5 and TRBJ2-1; D not resolved. Per the germline V gene, CDR1 is MNHEY and CDR2 is SVGAGI. V was shortened by 6 bases and J by 7 bases, with 10 bases between the two germline ends. This CDR3 region has 12 residues.

This clonotype was detected ten times or more. This chain uses TRBV29-1 with TRBJ2-3; the D gene is possibly TRBD1 (6 bases). Germline CDR1 SQVTM, CDR2 ANQGSEA. This CDR3 contains 15 residues. Between the trimmed V and J ends, which lost 2 bases and 0 bases, there was a span of 12 bases. DNA of the CDR3: TGCAGCGTTGAACCACAGGGCCTGAGCACAGATACGCAGTATTTT. The encoded protein is CSVEPQGLSTDTQYF.

This clonotype has only a few counts. J is TRBJ2-1 and V is TRBV4-1; no reliable D call. This CDR3 has 15 residues. V was shortened by 1 base and J by 4 bases, with 11 bases between the two germline ends. CDR1 and CDR2 (germline): MGHRA, YSYEKL. CDR3: CASSQVGRKYNEQFF. The CDR3 DNA is TGCGCCAGCAGCCAAGTGGGTAGGAAATACAATGAGCAGTTCTTC.

The sample holds a few counts of this clonotype. The chain combines TRBV10-3 with TRBJ2-5; D ambiguous. Per germline, CDR1 ENHRY and CDR2 SYGVKD. V lost 6 bases to trimming and J lost 2 bases, with 7 bases between them. CDR3 length: 12 amino acids. DNA for the CDR3: TGTGCCATCAGGACTGAACAAGAGACCCAGTACTTC. Translating gives CAIRTEQETQYF.

This clonotype was found many times. CDR3 amino acids: CASSLGLAGGEKQFF. DNA of the CDR3: TGTGCCAGCAGCTTAGGTCTAGCGGGAGGTGAAAAGCAGTTCTTC. The chain uses TRBV7-8 and TRBJ2-1, with 11 bases fitting TRBD2. CDR1 SGHVS and CDR2 FQNEAQ come from the germline V gene. V shed 1 base and J 11 bases; nucleotides not matched to a gene: 7. CDR3 size: 15 residues.

The V gene is TRBV25-1, the J gene TRBJ2-7; TRBD2 matches 12 bases. This CDR3 is 13 amino acids long. The J segment lost 7 bases and the V segment lost 7 bases, leaving 5 bases of the junction unmatched. The germline gives CDR1 MGHDK, CDR2 SYGVNS. CDR3 nucleotide sequence: TGTGCCAGCACCGGACTAGCGGGATATGAGCAGTACTTC. Amino acids: CASTGLAGYEQYF.

The chain carries TRBV6-4 and TRBJ1-5, with D maybe TRBD1 (6 bases). The CDR3 has 14 residues. Germline V gene sequence: CDR1 MRHNA, CDR2 SNTAGT. Trimming removed 8 bases from V and 0 bases from J, with 11 bases in between. This CDR3 is CASRTVHSNQPQHF. DNA for the CDR3: TGTGCCAGCCGGACAGTGCATAGCAATCAGCCCCAGCATTTT.

This clonotype showed up many times. The CDR3 loop is CSAFSGANVLTF. The CDR3 DNA reads TGCAGTGCTTTTTCTGGGGCCAACGTCCTGACTTTC. The chain is built from TRBV20-1 and TRBJ2-6; D not certain. CDR1 DFQATT and CDR2 SNEGSKA come from the germline V gene (reference sequence). Trimming cost V 5 bases and J 1 base, with 3 bases left between them. The length of the CDR3 is 12 residues.

This clonotype was seen at least ten times. The V call is TRBV6-7, the J call TRBJ1-6; tentatively, D is TRBD1 (5 bases). TRBV6-7 is annotated as an ORF whose role is uncertain. The CDR3 is made up of 16 amino acids. Trimming took off 5 bases at V and 5 bases at J, with 16 bases between the two ends. CDR3 in DNA: TGTGCCAGCAGTCAGCCAAAGGGACTGAATAATTCACCCCTCCACTTT. Its protein product is CASSQPKGLNNSPLHF.

A few counts support this clonotype. J is TRBJ1-2 and V is TRBV20-1; 11 bases match TRBD1. This CDR3 region has 17 residues. V dropped 5 bases and J dropped 6; count of bases not matched to a gene: 17. Germline V CDR1 and CDR2: DFQATT, SNEGSKA (reference sequence). CDR3 loop: CSASPRDRGGLLNGYTF. The CDR3 DNA is TGCAGTGCTTCTCCCCGGGACAGGGGGGGATTATTAAATGGCTACACCTTC.

This clonotype was counted many times. The chain couples TRBV11-2 to TRBJ2-6; no clear D gene. From germline, CDR1 is SGHAT and CDR2 FQNNGV. The ends were cut back, 5 bases at V and 5 bases at J, with 13 bases in the middle. This CDR3 is built from 15 residues. CDR3 sequence (DNA): TGTGCCAGCAGCCTAAATCCAACGTGGGCCAACGTCCTGACTTTC. It is translated as CASSLNPTWANVLTF.

In this sample, this clonotype turned up many times. V is TRBV15 and J is TRBJ1-2, with unresolved D. Germline lookup yields CDR1 LNHNV and CDR2 YYDKDF (reference sequence). V gave up 0 bases and J gave up 4 bases, with 12 bases separating them. The CDR3 is 15 residues long. The chain's CDR3 is CATSRDTRRTYGYTF. Here the CDR3 DNA reads TGTGCCACCAGCAGAGATACCCGGCGGACCTATGGCTACACCTTC. Based on the CDR3 plus reference TRBV15 and TRBJ1-2, the full variable domain is DAMVIQNPRYQVTQFGKPVTLSCSQTLNHNVMYWYQQKSSQAPKLLFHYYDKDFNNEADTPDNFQSRRPNTSFCFLDIRSPGLGDTAMYLCATSRDTRRTYGYTFGSGTRLTVV.

The table lists this clonotype with many counts. In nucleotides, the CDR3 is TGCAGTGCCGCCCGGGGGGCTATTCAGCCCCAGCATTTT. This encodes CSAARGAIQPQHF. The chain joins TRBV20-1 to TRBJ1-5; maybe TRBD1 (6 bases). The CDR3 contains 13 residues. Trimming took 6 bases from V and 6 from J, leaving 15 bases between them. Germline CDR1 reads DFQATT; CDR2 reads SNEGSKA (reference sequence).

This clonotype was picked up many times. This chain connects TRBV12-3 or TRBV12-4 to TRBJ2-2; D may be TRBD1 (5 bases). The CDR3 covers 14 residues. With 11 bases removed from V and 0 bases from J, the gap between germline ends came to 13 bases. CDR3 sequence (DNA): TGTGCCGGGCAGGACACTACGAACACCGGGGAGCTGTTTTTT. It yields the protein CAGQDTTNTGELFF.

A few counts support this clonotype. The CDR3 DNA follows: TGTGCCAGCTCAGAACAGGGTCCGAGCTACGAGCAGTACTTC. It codes for CASSEQGPSYEQYF. The chain uses TRBV18 and TRBJ2-7; a weak D match, TRBD1 (6 bases). CDR1 and CDR2 (germline): KGHSH, LQKENI. The CDR3 has 14 amino acids. V was clipped by 5 bases and J by 3 bases, with 14 bases between them.

This clonotype has a count of ten or more. The gene calls are TRBV4-2 and TRBJ2-2; D is possibly TRBD1 (6 bases). Trimming removed 2 bases from V and 4 bases from J, with 11 bases in between. This CDR3 contains 15 residues. Germline V CDR1 and CDR2: LGHNA, YNFKEQ. CDR3 DNA sequence: TGTGCCAGCAGCCAATCAGGGGTGCGCACCGGGGAGCTGTTTTTT. Amino acids: CASSQSGVRTGELFF.

This clonotype was counted many times. V usage is TRBV5-5 and J usage is TRBJ2-1; D might be TRBD1 (9 bases). Per the germline V gene, CDR1 is SGHKS and CDR2 is YYEKEE (reference sequence). This CDR3 is 21 amino acids long. The V and J ends lost 3 bases and 1 base respectively, with 29 bases between them. CDR3 nucleotides: TGTGCCAGCAGCTCGGTAGGGGACCCAACAGGGGGCGGGAGGTCCTACAATGAGCAGTTCTTC. It encodes CASSSVGDPTGGGRSYNEQFF.

This clonotype was counted a few times. This chain links TRBV5-1 with TRBJ2-2; maybe TRBD1 (5 bases). Trimming stripped 2 bases from V and 3 bases from J, with 11 bases between. This CDR3 comprises 15 residues. Looked up from germline, CDR1 is SGHRS and CDR2 is YFSETQ. The CDR3 loop reads CASSFQGDDTGELFF. The CDR3 region has the DNA TGCGCCAGCAGCTTCCAGGGCGACGACACCGGGGAGCTGTTTTTT.

There are many counts of this clonotype. J is TRBJ2-7 and V is TRBV12-3 or TRBV12-4; D might be TRBD1 (5 bases). The CDR3 runs 14 residues. Trimming removed 3 bases from V and 5 bases from J, with 14 bases in between. Here the CDR3 reads CASSFAGSGHEQYF. The CDR3 DNA sequence: TGTGCCAGCAGTTTCGCAGGGTCTGGCCACGAGCAGTACTTC.

This clonotype was recorded at least ten times. The chain links TRBV6-5 to TRBJ2-7; 7 bases align to TRBD2. Germline V gives CDR1 MNHEY, CDR2 SVGAGI. J was trimmed by 2 bases and V by 2 bases; bases with no gene match: 6. The CDR3 has 15 amino acids. The CDR3 loop reads CASSYGTTLTYEQYF. CDR3 nucleotide sequence: TGTGCCAGCAGTTACGGGACTACCCTGACCTACGAGCAGTACTTC.